The present T cell receptor beta chain was sequenced within a study of blood T cell repertoires in COVID-19. Background on the study: Some COVID-19 samples were acute and others convalescent; all came from the United States, Italy and Spain. Sources were T cells, B-cell-depleted T cells, or PBMCs; the material itself was cDNA or gDNA.

The CDR3 length is 15 residues. Germline values: CDR1 KGHDR, CDR2 SFDVKD. Germline trimming cut 4 bases from V and 6 bases from J; bases unmatched to any gene: 6. Authors' data handling: Reference gene primers were amplified, and this amplification served to estimate nucleated cell counts. Here immunoSEQ multiplex PCR was the method, and the copy in TCRdb shows in-frame clones only, minus some. The V and J calls and clone size are taken from that table; D and trimming were inferred from the DNA. The sample includes 45,000 to 70,000 clones, roughly 79% of them seen just once. The chain uses TRBV24-1 and TRBJ1-5, with TRBD1 matching over 9 bases. Sequencing input: peripheral blood. The receptor was isolated from a woman of 80 years or more with active or convalescent COVID-19. Here the CDR3 DNA reads TGTGCCACCAGTGAACCCGGACAGGGGTTTCAGCCCCAGCATTTT. Protein product: CATSEPGQGFQPQHF.